This T cell receptor beta chain is drawn from a study of blood T cells in healthy people across ages. Germline lookup yields CDR1 SGHAT and CDR2 FQNNGV. This CDR3 comprises 14 residues. Through a sample-barcoded 5' primer and a J-beta primer mix, a second PCR was run for roughly 6 to 12 cycles. TCRdb fed the 5' RACE reads into MiXCR, producing one record per CDR3 protein. Altogether 850,000 to 950,000 distinct CDR3 sequences are present, more than 25% being singletons, with the ten largest covering roughly 17%. A minimum of 7 million PBMCs was isolated per sample. Remarks on this clonotype: One junction end does not reproduce the germline sequence, and a read error may be involved.

The chain links TRBV11-2 to TRBJ1-1, with D possibly TRBD1 on 5 matching bases. The sequence came from an elderly woman in good health. The sequenced material came from blood. The CDR3 reads CARSSTMGLNEAFF. The CDR3 region has the DNA TGTGCCAGAAGCTCCACGATGGGGCTTAATGAAGCTTTCTTT.